The 13 T cell receptor beta chains below all came from one sample that was sequenced in a study of T cell clonality in common variable immunodeficiency. Their recognized antigens are unknown. Study outcomes and limitations: In common variable immunodeficiency, TCR beta chains reportedly carried fewer deletions and N-nucleotide insertions.

This table comes from immunoSEQ multiplex PCR, and its TCRdb copy is limited to in-frame clones, with some not included. The repertoire yields 25,000 to 35,000 clones, none seen only once; the top ten contain 29%. Sequencing was carried out using peripheral blood mononuclear cells. The receptors stem from a human donor with common variable immunodeficiency.

Ten or more counts support this clone. The DNA ends 3 residues before the CDR3 does, and the rest of the CDR3 is filled in from the germline J gene. The chain combines TRBV5-1 with TRBJ2-3; 12 bases align to TRBD2. The germline V gene has CDR1 SGHRS and CDR2 YFSETQ. The ends lost 4 bases at V and 5 bases at J; junction bases unmatched: 11. The CDR3 runs 17 residues. CDR3 sequence: CASSPLPLAGGRDTQYF. CDR3 DNA (partial): TGCGCCAGCAGCCCCCTTCCACTAGCGGGGGGACGAGATACG.

This clone was picked up a small number of times. The read terminates 3 residues before the CDR3 end, so the remaining end is supplied by the germline J gene. The chain combines TRBV7-8 with TRBJ2-5, with 7 bases matching TRBD1. CDR3 size: 13 residues. V gave up 8 bases and J gave up 3 bases; unmatched junction bases: 6. The germline gives CDR1 SGHVS, CDR2 FQNEAQ. CDR3 sequence reads: CASDRDNEETQYF. The sequenced part of the CDR3 DNA is TGTGCCAGCGACAGGGATAACGAAGAGACC.

In this sample, this clone is medium-sized (0.01 to 0.1%). The read ends 3 residues shy of where the CDR3 ends; the end is completed using the germline J gene. The chain links TRBV29-1 to TRBJ1-5, with D perhaps matching TRBD1 (6 bases). Germline CDR1 SQVTM, CDR2 ANQGSEA. Trimming stripped 6 bases from V and 2 bases from J, with 14 bases between. This CDR3 has 14 amino acids. Partial CDR3 DNA: TGCAGCGTCCTACAGGGCTATGGCAATCAGCCC. It encodes CSVLQGYGNQP. The full-length CDR3 reads as CSVLQGYGNQPQHF.

For this clone: The read halts 3 residues ahead of the CDR3 end, with the missing end drawn from the germline J gene. V usage is TRBV6-2 or TRBV6-3 and J usage is TRBJ2-2, with TRBD2 matching over 13 bases. This CDR3 has 16 amino acids. The germline V gene encodes CDR1 MNHEY and CDR2 SVGEGT. V was pared by 8 bases and J by 1 base, with 4 bases of the junction left unmatched. Partial CDR3 DNA: TGTGCCAGCGGAGGACTAGCGGGGGTGAACACCGGGGAG. Translated, it gives CASGGLAGVNTGE. In full, the CDR3 is CASGGLAGVNTGELFF.

On this clone: The missing CDR3 end, 3 residues past where the read stops, is filled in from the germline J gene. The genes are TRBV6-2 or TRBV6-3 and TRBJ1-5; D gene ambiguous. Per germline, CDR1 MNHEY and CDR2 SVGEGT. The V gene lost 6 bases and the J gene lost 0 bases, with 12 bases spanning the gap. There are 15 residues in the CDR3. CDR3 sequence: CASRPDSVSNQPQHF. The DNA read from the CDR3 is TGTGCCAGCAGACCCGATTCGGTTAGCAATCAGCCC.

Only a few counts were recorded for this clone. The missing CDR3 end, 3 residues past where the read stops, is filled in from the germline J gene. The rearrangement joins TRBV7-2 to TRBJ1-6; the match to TRBD1 covers 8 bases. This CDR3 has 14 residues. The V and J ends lost 7 bases and 9 bases, in that order; junction bases with no gene match: 8. Germline lookup yields CDR1 SGHTA and CDR2 FQGNSA. The sequenced part of the CDR3 DNA is TGTGCCAGCAACCTCGGACAGGGTCGTTCACCC. This gives the protein CASNLGQGRSP. The whole CDR3 region reads CASNLGQGRSPLHF.

The sample holds a few counts of this clone. The read ends 3 residues before the CDR3 terminus; that terminus is restored from the germline J gene. The rearrangement links TRBV7-2 to TRBJ1-5; D unclear. CDR3 size: 14 residues. The germline V and J ends were trimmed by 2 bases and 7 bases, with 12 bases remaining between them. The germline gives CDR1 SGHTA, CDR2 FQGNSA. The CDR3 loop reads CASSLSQARQPQHF. The part of the CDR3 DNA that was read is TGTGCCAGCAGCTTAAGTCAGGCAAGACAGCCC.

This clone turned up a few times. Coverage ceases 3 residues before the CDR3 finishes, and the germline J gene fills in the end. The chain couples TRBV7-2 to TRBJ2-1; D is possibly TRBD2 (7 bases). This CDR3 region has 13 residues. Germline CDR1 is SGHTA and CDR2 is FQGNSA. With 7 bases removed from V and 8 bases from J, the gap between germline ends came to 15 bases. CDR3 loop: CASTQGRVDEQFF. The CDR3 bases that were read are TGTGCCAGCACCCAGGGGAGGGTGGATGAG.

This clone was counted many times. The CDR3 end falls 3 residues outside the read, so it is completed with the germline J gene. The gene calls are TRBV20-1 and TRBJ1-2; D might be TRBD1 (6 bases). The CDR3 has 15 amino acids. Germline values: CDR1 DFQATT, CDR2 SNEGSKA (reference sequence). V gave up 6 bases and J gave up 4 bases, with 21 bases separating them. The sequenced CDR3 bases are TGCAGTGCCCAGGAAGGGGCAGAAGGGGGCTATGGC. Protein sequence: CSAQEGAEGGYG. The whole CDR3 sequence is CSAQEGAEGGYGYTF.

Remarks on this clone: The DNA ends 3 residues before the CDR3 does, and the rest of the CDR3 is filled in from the germline J gene. The rearrangement links TRBV7-9 to TRBJ2-5; 10 bases agree with TRBD1. V shed 5 bases, J shed 2 bases, and the junction held 5 bases outside the gene matches. The length of the CDR3 is 15 residues. The germline CDR1 and CDR2 sequences are SEHNR and FQNEAQ (reference sequence). CDR3: CASSLGTGVQETQYF. The sequenced part of the CDR3 DNA is TGTGCCAGCAGCCTGGGGACAGGGGTTCAAGAGACC. The variable domain in full, completed from reference TRBV7-9 and TRBJ2-5, reads DTGVSQNPRHKITKRGQNVTFRCDPISEHNRLYWYRQTLGQGPEFLTYFQNEAQLEKSRLLSDRFSAERPKGSFSTLEIQRTEQGDSAMYLCASSLGTGVQETQYFGPGTRLLVL.

This clone was counted ten times or more. The read finishes 3 residues shy of the CDR3 end, and the germline J gene is used to complete it. The genes are TRBV19 and TRBJ2-3; 12 bases align to TRBD1. There are 18 residues in the CDR3. Germline lookup yields CDR1 LNHDA and CDR2 SQIVND (reference sequence). The V gene end was trimmed by 2 bases and the J gene end by 2 bases; junction bases not matched to a gene: 8. CDR3 protein: CASSIRSGTGGPTDTQYF. The part of the CDR3 DNA that was read is TGTGCCAGTAGTATACGGTCCGGGACAGGGGGCCCCACAGATACG. The full variable domain, in which reference TRBV19 and TRBJ2-3 provide the parts outside the CDR3, is DGGITQSPKYLFRKEGQNVTLSCEQNLNHDAMYWYRQDPGQGLRLIYYSQIVNDFQKGDIAEGYSVSREKKESFPLTVTSAQKNPTAFYLCASSIRSGTGGPTDTQYFGPGTRLTVL.

This clone was detected many times. The read halts 3 residues ahead of the CDR3 end, with the missing end drawn from the germline J gene. The rearrangement links TRBV2 to TRBJ2-2; 7 bases are shared with TRBD1. The length of the CDR3 is 14 residues. J lost 5 bases, V lost 5 bases, and 5 bases had no gene match. Germline V CDR1 and CDR2: SNHLY, FYNNEI. The CDR3 here is CASSRQGVTGELFF. CDR3 DNA, as far as it was read: TGTGCCAGCAGTCGACAGGGCGTAACCGGGGAG.

In its sample, this clone was seen many times. The sequenced fragment ends 3 residues before the CDR3 boundary, so the rest is inferred from the germline J gene. The same CDR3 is also encoded by other DNA sequences in this sample. The chain links TRBV19 to TRBJ1-1, with D perhaps matching TRBD1 (5 bases). This CDR3 has 13 amino acids. V lost 7 bases to trimming and J lost 3 bases, with 12 bases between them. The V gene's germline CDR1 is LNHDA and CDR2 SQIVND (reference sequence). CDR3 residues: CASTPGGHTEAFF. The CDR3 bases that were read are TGTGCCAGTACCCCCGGGGGTCACACTGAA. Full variable domain (outside the CDR3, taken from reference TRBV19 and TRBJ1-1): DGGITQSPKYLFRKEGQNVTLSCEQNLNHDAMYWYRQDPGQGLRLIYYSQIVNDFQKGDIAEGYSVSREKKESFPLTVTSAQKNPTAFYLCASTPGGHTEAFFGQGTRLTVV.